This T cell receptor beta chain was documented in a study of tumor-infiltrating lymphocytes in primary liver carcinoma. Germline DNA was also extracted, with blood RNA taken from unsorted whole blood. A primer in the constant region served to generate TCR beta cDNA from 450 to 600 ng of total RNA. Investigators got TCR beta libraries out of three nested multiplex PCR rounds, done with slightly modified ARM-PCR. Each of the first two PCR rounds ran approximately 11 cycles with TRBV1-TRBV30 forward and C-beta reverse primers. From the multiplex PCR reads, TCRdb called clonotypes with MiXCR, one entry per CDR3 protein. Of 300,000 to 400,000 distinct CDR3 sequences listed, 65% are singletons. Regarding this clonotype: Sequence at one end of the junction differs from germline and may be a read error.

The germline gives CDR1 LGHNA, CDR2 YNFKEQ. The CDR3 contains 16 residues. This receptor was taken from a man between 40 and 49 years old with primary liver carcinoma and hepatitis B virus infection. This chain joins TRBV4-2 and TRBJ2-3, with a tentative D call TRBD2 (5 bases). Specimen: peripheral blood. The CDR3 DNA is TGTGCCAGCAGCCAAGATCGAAGAGGGCAAGGAGATACACAGTATTTT. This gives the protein CASSQDRRGQGDTQYF.